Shown below are 24 T cell receptor beta chains from a single sample sequenced in a study of T cell responses to AZD1222 COVID-19 vaccine (dated by TCRdb to about 2021). The receptor library was made with the immunoSEQ multiplex PCR assay. TCRdb retrieved this table from immuneACCESS and kept in-frame rearrangements only. Not all clones are present; in checked studies, unresolved V genes account for under half, and no reason is known for the remainder. The sample records under 150,000 clones, approximately 92% of which are singletons. The ten largest clones represent 1.1% of the sample. The time point label for this specimen denotes: baseline before first vaccination. The sequences come from peripheral blood, collected on day 0 of AZD1222 vaccination. The receptors were gathered from an adult in good health.

This chain connects TRBV27 to TRBJ2-1, with TRBD1 as a possible D gene (6 bases). The germline gives CDR1 MNHEY, CDR2 SMNVEV (reference sequence). The CDR3 covers 16 residues. Trimming shortened V by 5 bases and J by 3 bases, and 17 bases separated the two germline ends. CDR3 DNA sequence: TGTGCCAGCAGTCCTAAACGACAGGTTCTCTACAATGAGCAGTTCTTC. It specifies CASSPKRQVLYNEQFF.

The V call is TRBV5-5, the J call TRBJ1-5; D gene uncertain. Trimming stripped 0 bases from V and 4 bases from J, with 8 bases between. The germline V gene encodes CDR1 SGHKS and CDR2 YYEKEE (reference sequence). The CDR3 spans 14 residues. The CDR3 sequence is CASSLAELNQPQHF. CDR3 nucleotides: TGTGCCAGCAGCTTGGCAGAGCTTAATCAGCCCCAGCATTTT.

The V and J genes are TRBV9 and TRBJ2-2; D perhaps matches TRBD1 (6 bases). V was cut by 0 bases and J by 6 bases, with 12 bases left in between. Germline assignment: CDR1 SGDLS and CDR2 YYNGEE. The CDR3 is 15 amino acids. The CDR3 spells CASSVEPTGPGELFF. DNA for the CDR3: TGTGCCAGCAGCGTAGAACCCACAGGGCCCGGGGAGCTGTTTTTT. Variable domain in full (rest from reference TRBV9 and TRBJ2-2): DSGVTQTPKHLITATGQRVTLRCSPRSGDLSVYWYQQSLDQGLQFLIQYYNGEERAKGNILERFSAQQFPDLHSELNLSSLELGDSALYFCASSVEPTGPGELFFGEGSRLTVL.

The chain couples TRBV28 to TRBJ2-3; no firm D call. V was shortened by 2 bases and J by 3 bases, with 3 bases between the two germline ends. CDR3 length: 12 amino acids. The germline gives CDR1 MDHEN, CDR2 SYDVKM. CDR3 nucleotide sequence: TGTGCCAGCAGTTTACCGACAGATACGCAGTATTTT. Protein product: CASSLPTDTQYF.

The genes are TRBV5-1 and TRBJ2-7; 13 nucleotides line up with TRBD2. The J segment lost 5 bases and the V segment lost 4 bases, leaving 12 bases of the junction unmatched. Germline CDR1 is SGHRS and CDR2 is YFSETQ. The CDR3 is 17 residues long. The CDR3 DNA sequence: TGCGCCAGCAGCCAAGACCTAGGACTAGCGGGAGCCCACGAGCAGTACTTC. Its translation: CASSQDLGLAGAHEQYF.

The chain combines TRBV5-1 with TRBJ1-6; possibly TRBD1 for D (5 bases). Between the trimmed V and J ends, which lost 0 bases and 0 bases, there was a span of 10 bases. This CDR3 is built from 17 residues. Germline V gives CDR1 SGHRS, CDR2 YFSETQ. CDR3 region: CASSLDRQGSYNSPLHF. The CDR3 DNA reads TGCGCCAGCAGCTTGGATCGTCAGGGCTCCTATAATTCACCCCTCCACTTT.

This clone was observed a few times. This rearrangement joins TRBV6-2 or TRBV6-3 to TRBJ2-1, with 7 bases fitting TRBD1. From germline, CDR1 is MNHEY and CDR2 SVGEGT. The CDR3 runs 17 residues. The J segment lost 4 bases and the V segment lost 3 bases, leaving 12 bases of the junction unmatched. The CDR3 sequence is CASSYRRRQGVYNEQFF. The DNA of the CDR3 is TGTGCCAGCAGTTATCGGCGGAGACAGGGTGTATACAATGAGCAGTTCTTC.

The chain carries TRBV30 and TRBJ2-2, with 10 positions matching TRBD2. The length of the CDR3 is 15 residues. The ends lost 2 bases at V and 5 bases at J; junction bases unmatched: 5. Germline V gene sequence: CDR1 GTSNPN, CDR2 SVGIG (reference sequence). As DNA, the CDR3 is TGTGCCTGGAGTTCTAGCGGGAGAGAGACCGGGGAGCTGTTTTTT. Protein product: CAWSSSGRETGELFF.

The chain has TRBV7-3 and TRBJ1-2; 7 bases map to TRBD1. CDR1 SGHTA and CDR2 FQGTGA come from the germline V gene. The CDR3 sequence is 13 residues long. Unmatched junction bases numbered 2, after V lost 4 bases and J lost 3 bases. The CDR3 is CASSSTGDYGYTF. The CDR3 DNA sequence: TGTGCCAGCAGCTCTACAGGGGACTATGGCTACACCTTC.

The gene calls are TRBV5-6 and TRBJ2-7, with 10 bases aligning to TRBD2. The CDR3 loop spans 14 amino acids. J lost 3 bases, V lost 4 bases, and 4 bases had no gene match. The V gene's germline CDR1 is SGHDT and CDR2 YYEEEE. Here the CDR3 DNA reads TGTGCCAGCAGCCTAGGACTAGCGGACTACGAGCAGTACTTC. Encoded protein: CASSLGLADYEQYF.

About this clone itself: Other DNA sequences in the sample encode the same CDR3. The chain uses TRBV18 and TRBJ2-7; D is perhaps TRBD1 (5 bases). Germline V lookup: CDR1 KGHSH, CDR2 LQKENI. This CDR3 comprises 13 residues. The ends were cut back, 3 bases at V and 3 bases at J, with 9 bases in the middle. The CDR3 spells CASSPGHGYEQYF. The CDR3 nucleotides are TGTGCCAGCTCACCTGGACACGGCTACGAGCAGTACTTC.

This clone was seen only once. The chain joins TRBV15 to TRBJ1-4; D is unclear. The germline gives CDR1 LNHNV, CDR2 YYDKDF (reference sequence). This CDR3 contains 15 residues. V was trimmed by 5 bases and J by 0 bases, leaving 10 bases between them. CDR3 amino acids: CATSQDGTTNEKLFF. Written as DNA, the CDR3 is TGTGCCACCAGCCAAGACGGCACAACTAATGAAAAACTGTTTTTT. Supplemented by reference TRBV15 and TRBJ1-4, the full variable domain reads DAMVIQNPRYQVTQFGKPVTLSCSQTLNHNVMYWYQQKSSQAPKLLFHYYDKDFNNEADTPDNFQSRRPNTSFCFLDIRSPGLGDTAMYLCATSQDGTTNEKLFFGSGTQLSVL.

J is TRBJ2-7 and V is TRBV7-9; 7 bases align to TRBD2. V lost 4 bases and J lost 2; bases outside the gene matches: 8. The germline V gene has CDR1 SEHNR and CDR2 FQNEAQ (reference sequence). The CDR3 totals 15 residues. CDR3 coding DNA: TGTGCCAGCAGCTCCTCGACTAGCTGGACCTACGAGCAGTACTTC. As protein: CASSSSTSWTYEQYF.

The CDR3 here is CSVERDRGFGPLRPEAFF. CDR3 in DNA: TGCAGCGTTGAACGAGACAGGGGGTTTGGGCCTCTAAGGCCTGAAGCTTTCTTT. The chain uses TRBV29-1 and TRBJ1-1, with 9 bases fitting TRBD1. Germline V lookup: CDR1 SQVTM, CDR2 ANQGSEA. V was pared by 2 bases and J by 6 bases, with 19 bases of the junction left unmatched. CDR3 size: 18 residues.

In its sample, this clone was seen once. The V gene is TRBV27, the J gene TRBJ2-5; D is uncertain. V was cut by 6 bases and J by 2 bases, with 13 bases left in between. The CDR3 is 14 residues long. From germline, CDR1 is MNHEY and CDR2 SMNVEV (reference sequence). The CDR3 is CASSSAEVQETQYF. The CDR3 bases are TGTGCCAGCAGCTCCGCAGAAGTTCAAGAGACCCAGTACTTC.

The chain couples TRBV7-9 to TRBJ1-4; D is uncertain. Trimming took 2 bases from V and 1 from J, leaving 8 bases between them. Germline V lookup: CDR1 SEHNR, CDR2 FQNEAQ (reference sequence). The CDR3 spans 15 residues. Here the CDR3 reads CASSLNQGTNEKLFF. CDR3 nucleotides: TGTGCCAGCAGCTTAAATCAAGGAACTAATGAAAAACTGTTTTTT. The full variable domain, completed using reference TRBV7-9 and TRBJ1-4, is DTGVSQNPRHKITKRGQNVTFRCDPISEHNRLYWYRQTLGQGPEFLTYFQNEAQLEKSRLLSDRFSAERPKGSFSTLEIQRTEQGDSAMYLCASSLNQGTNEKLFFGSGTQLSVL.

The gene calls are TRBV30 and TRBJ1-1; weak D call: TRBD1 (6 bases). Germline V gives CDR1 GTSNPN, CDR2 SVGIG (reference sequence). The V end lost 5 bases, the J end lost 1 base, and 11 bases lay between the germline ends. The CDR3 is made up of 13 amino acids. CDR3 protein: CAWSPGANTEAFF. The CDR3 DNA reads TGTGCCTGGTCTCCAGGGGCGAACACTGAAGCTTTCTTT. Variable domain in full (rest from reference TRBV30 and TRBJ1-1): SQTIHQWPATLVQPVGSPLSLECTVEGTSNPNLYWYRQAAGRGLQLLFYSVGIGQISSEVPQNLSASRPQDRQFILSSKKLLLSDSGFYLCAWSPGANTEAFFGQGTRLTVV.

The rearrangement uses TRBV5-6 and TRBJ1-2, with 9 bases aligning to TRBD1. Germline CDR1 reads SGHDT; CDR2 reads YYEEEE. This CDR3 is built from 15 residues. Losses at the gene ends were 4 bases for V and 3 bases for J; bases not matched to a gene: 7. CDR3 protein: CASSGTGHPYYGYTF. CDR3 DNA: TGTGCCAGCAGCGGGACAGGGCACCCTTACTATGGCTACACCTTC.

The genes are TRBV10-3 and TRBJ2-5; the D gene is possibly TRBD2 (6 bases). The germline V gene encodes CDR1 ENHRY and CDR2 SYGVKD. V was clipped by 4 bases and J by 1 base, with 16 bases between them. The CDR3 is 16 residues long. CDR3 residues: CAISGVRGGAQETQYF. The CDR3 DNA reads TGTGCCATCAGTGGGGTAAGAGGCGGGGCCCAAGAGACCCAGTACTTC.

The chain is built from TRBV7-9 and TRBJ1-4; D not resolved. The germline V gene encodes CDR1 SEHNR and CDR2 FQNEAQ (reference sequence). The CDR3 is made up of 16 amino acids. The V gene lost 1 base and the J gene lost 5 bases, with 14 bases spanning the gap. CDR3 sequence reads: CASSLGLDQVNEKLFF. DNA of the CDR3: TGTGCCAGCAGCTTAGGACTGGATCAGGTCAATGAAAAACTGTTTTTT.

This clone was counted a few times. The V call is TRBV5-8, the J call TRBJ2-3, with 10 bases lining up with TRBD2. CDR1 and CDR2 from the germline V gene are SGHTS and YDEGEE. The CDR3 runs 17 residues. The V segment lost 1 base and the J segment 0 bases; nucleotides outside the gene matches: 5. CDR3 nucleotide sequence: TGTGCCAGCAGCTTGTGGGGACTAGCGAGCAGCACAGATACGCAGTATTTT. Its protein product is CASSLWGLASSTDTQYF.

The chain links TRBV6-6 to TRBJ2-6, with D maybe TRBD2 (7 bases). Germline lookup yields CDR1 MNHNY and CDR2 SVGAGI (reference sequence). V lost 7 bases, J lost 18 bases, and 16 bases lay in between. The CDR3 length is 11 residues. This CDR3 reads CASTQGGTRTF. CDR3 nucleotide sequence: TGTGCCAGCACCCAGGGAGGGACAAGGACTTTC.

The rearrangement uses TRBV5-1 and TRBJ2-2, with D uncertain. This CDR3 has 14 residues. The ends were cut back, 4 bases at V and 3 bases at J, with 10 bases in the middle. Germline V gene data show CDR1 as SGHRS and CDR2 as YFSETQ. CDR3 loop: CASSVFGDTGELFF. CDR3 bases: TGCGCCAGCAGCGTCTTTGGGGACACCGGGGAGCTGTTTTTT.

V and J are TRBV19 and TRBJ2-7; a weak D match, TRBD1 (6 bases). The germline V and J ends were trimmed by 7 bases and 2 bases, with 12 bases remaining between them. Germline V gene sequence: CDR1 LNHDA, CDR2 SQIVND (reference sequence). The CDR3 consists of 13 residues. CDR3 nucleotide sequence: TGTGCCAGTACCGGGACACAAGCCTACGAGCAGTACTTC. Translated, it gives CASTGTQAYEQYF.